Listed below are T cell receptor beta chains from one sample, sequenced in a study of blood T cell repertoires in COVID-19. The table came from immunoSEQ multiplex PCR; TCRdb's copy has only in-frame clones and leaves some out. Among roughly 65,000 clones listed, roughly 80% were seen once. Sequencing was performed on peripheral blood. The receptors derive from a human donor in a cohort sampled during active COVID-19. Each CDR3 is given with its conserved first and last residue. The D gene is left open where the match is weak. The size of a clone is reported for some rows only, either as once, few or many, or as a class for expanded clones.

size: -
V: TRBV11-2
J: TRBJ2-1
D: TRBD1
CDR3: CASSFIGTDLYNEQFF
DNA: TGTGCCAGCAGCTTTATCGGGACAGACCTATACAATGAGCAGTTCTTC

size: -
V: TRBV2
J: TRBJ2-7
D: -
CDR3: CASSPDSYSSYEQYF
DNA: TGTGCCAGCAGCCCCGACAGCTATAGCTCCTACGAGCAGTACTTC

size: few
V: TRBV7-9
J: TRBJ2-1
D: TRBD2
CDR3: CASSGTSGRFGNEQFF
DNA: TGTGCCAGCAGCGGGACTAGCGGGAGATTCGGGAATGAGCAGTTCTTC

size: -
V: TRBV20-1
J: TRBJ2-3
D: TRBD2
CDR3: CSASGGVAGPTDTQYF
DNA: TGCAGTGCTAGTGGGGGGGTAGCGGGGCCCACAGATACGCAGTATTTT

size: -
V: TRBV19
J: TRBJ1-2
D: -
CDR3: CASSIDRRYGYTF
DNA: TGTGCCAGTAGTATCGACAGGCGCTATGGCTACACCTTC

size: -
V: TRBV19
J: TRBJ2-1
D: TRBD2
CDR3: CASTITSGGANEQFF
DNA: TGTGCCAGTACCATAACTAGCGGGGGGGCCAATGAGCAGTTCTTC

size: -
V: TRBV5-1
J: TRBJ2-7
D: TRBD2
CDR3: CASSTSGATSGRAYEQYF
DNA: TGCGCCAGCAGCACCTCGGGGGCAACTAGCGGGAGGGCCTACGAGCAGTACTTC

size: -
V: TRBV30
J: TRBJ2-5
D: -
CDR3: CAWSVTFGRETQYF
DNA: TGTGCCTGGAGTGTAACGTTTGGGAGGGAGACCCAGTACTTC

size: -
V: TRBV4-3
J: TRBJ1-1
D: -
CDR3: CASSLQWEGTEAFF
DNA: TGCGCCAGCAGCCTCCAATGGGAGGGGACTGAAGCTTTCTTT

size: -
V: TRBV27
J: TRBJ2-7
D: -
CDR3: CASSRGTEFYEQYF
DNA: TGTGCCAGCAGTCGCGGGACAGAGTTTTACGAGCAGTACTTC

size: -
V: TRBV28
J: TRBJ1-5
D: -
CDR3: CASSSRRRGMTWGNQPQHF
DNA: TGTGCCAGCAGTTCCCGTCGAAGGGGGATGACGTGGGGCAATCAGCCCCAGCATTTT

size: -
V: TRBV11-2
J: TRBJ2-2
D: TRBD2
CDR3: CASSLDAGGAGELFF
DNA: TGTGCCAGCAGCTTAGATGCGGGAGGGGCCGGGGAGCTGTTTTTT

size: -
V: TRBV10-3
J: TRBJ1-5
D: -
CDR3: CAISESAQGGNQPQHF
DNA: TGTGCCATCAGTGAGTCGGCACAGGGCGGCAATCAGCCCCAGCATTTT

size: few
V: TRBV6-2/TRBV6-3
J: TRBJ2-3
D: TRBD2
CDR3: CASSYSLQAGGTDTQYF
DNA: TGTGCCAGCAGTTACTCCCTCCAAGCGGGGGGCACAGATACGCAGTATTTT

size: -
V: TRBV29-1
J: TRBJ1-1
D: -
CDR3: CSVSRGGASTEAFF
DNA: TGCAGCGTCTCCCGGGGGGGTGCGAGCACTGAAGCTTTCTTT

size: -
V: TRBV12-3/TRBV12-4
J: TRBJ1-1
D: -
CDR3: CASSLDISTEAFF
DNA: TGTGCCAGCAGTTTGGACATCTCCACTGAAGCTTTCTTT

size: -
V: TRBV5-6
J: TRBJ1-1
D: TRBD1
CDR3: CASSPPDRGREAFF
DNA: TGTGCCAGCAGCCCCCCCGACAGGGGGCGAGAAGCTTTCTTT

size: -
V: TRBV5-5
J: TRBJ2-5
D: -
CDR3: CASTQPQAYQETQYF
DNA: TGTGCCAGCACTCAACCCCAGGCGTACCAAGAGACCCAGTACTTC

size: -
V: TRBV10-2
J: TRBJ2-3
D: -
CDR3: CASSEFDGRGTDTQYF
DNA: TGCGCCAGCAGTGAGTTCGACGGTCGGGGAACAGATACGCAGTATTTT

size: -
V: TRBV13
J: TRBJ2-3
D: -
CDR3: CASSRTHGDSYSTDTQYF
DNA: TGTGCCAGCAGCCGAACCCACGGAGACAGCTACAGCACAGATACGCAGTATTTT

size: -
V: TRBV28
J: TRBJ1-4
D: -
CDR3: CASRPLSSRLANEKLFF
DNA: TGTGCCAGCAGGCCACTATCCTCCCGGCTTGCTAATGAAAAACTGTTTTTT

size: -
V: TRBV19
J: TRBJ2-1
D: TRBD1
CDR3: CASSADRGSSEQFF
DNA: TGTGCCAGTAGTGCGGACAGGGGGTCGAGTGAGCAGTTCTTC

size: -
V: TRBV19
J: TRBJ2-1
D: TRBD2
CDR3: CASSIIRLASNEQFF
DNA: TGTGCCAGTAGTATAATCCGACTAGCGAGCAATGAGCAGTTCTTC

size: -
V: TRBV6-5
J: TRBJ1-6
D: TRBD1
CDR3: CASSRGRDPNSPLHF
DNA: TGTGCCAGCAGCAGGGGGCGAGACCCTAATTCACCCCTCCACTTT

size: -
V: TRBV6-2/TRBV6-3
J: TRBJ2-7
D: TRBD1
CDR3: CASSSAGTGGYEQYF
DNA: TGTGCCAGCAGTTCCGCCGGGACAGGGGGCTACGAGCAGTACTTC

size: -
V: TRBV5-1
J: TRBJ1-4
D: -
CDR3: CASSLPSEGEKLFF
DNA: TGCGCCAGCAGCCTCCCATCCGAGGGAGAAAAACTGTTTTTT

size: few
V: TRBV2
J: TRBJ1-5
D: TRBD1
CDR3: CASSPDRGFQPQHF
DNA: TGTGCCAGCAGCCCCGACAGGGGTTTCCAGCCCCAGCATTTT

size: -
V: TRBV18
J: TRBJ1-1
D: -
CDR3: CASSLDMNTEAFF
DNA: TGTGCCAGCTCTCTGGACATGAACACTGAAGCTTTCTTT

size: -
V: TRBV4-3
J: TRBJ1-2
D: -
CDR3: CASSQEWQGIRANYGYTF
DNA: TGCGCCAGCAGCCAAGAATGGCAGGGTATCCGGGCTAACTATGGCTACACCTTC

size: -
V: TRBV3-1/TRBV3-2
J: TRBJ2-1
D: TRBD1
CDR3: CASSHADRGFNEQFF
DNA: TGTGCCAGCAGCCACGCCGACAGGGGTTTTAATGAGCAGTTCTTC

size: -
V: TRBV7-2
J: TRBJ2-5
D: TRBD2
CDR3: CASSWRLAGEGETQYF
DNA: TGTGCCAGCAGCTGGAGACTAGCGGGGGAGGGAGAGACCCAGTACTTC

size: -
V: TRBV7-2
J: TRBJ1-5
D: -
CDR3: CASSLGGGSDNQPQHF
DNA: TGTGCCAGCAGCCTGGGGGGGGGAAGTGACAATCAGCCCCAGCATTTT

size: -
V: TRBV6-2/TRBV6-3
J: TRBJ2-2
D: TRBD1
CDR3: CASSARTGSLTGELFF
DNA: TGTGCCAGCAGTGCACGGACAGGGAGCTTGACCGGGGAGCTGTTTTTT

size: once
V: TRBV18
J: TRBJ1-1
D: TRBD1
CDR3: CASSRDRNTEAFF
DNA: TGTGCCAGCTCACGGGACAGGAACACTGAAGCTTTCTTT

size: -
V: TRBV28
J: TRBJ1-5
D: -
CDR3: CASTGVGQPQHF
DNA: TGTGCCAGCACGGGGGTCGGTCAGCCCCAGCATTTT

size: -
V: TRBV5-4
J: TRBJ2-1
D: TRBD1
CDR3: CASSLALTGVNNEQFF
DNA: TGTGCCAGCAGCTTGGCCCTGACAGGGGTCAACAATGAGCAGTTCTTC

size: -
V: TRBV7-8
J: TRBJ2-7
D: TRBD2
CDR3: CASSLGRRGAGEQYF
DNA: TGTGCCAGCAGCTTAGGCCGGCGGGGGGCGGGCGAGCAGTACTTC

size: hyperexpanded
V: TRBV6-5
J: TRBJ1-1
D: TRBD1
CDR3: CASSLSTGGGAFF
DNA: TGTGCCAGCAGCCTCAGTACAGGGGGGGGAGCTTTCTTT

size: -
V: TRBV28
J: TRBJ1-2
D: -
CDR3: CASSFEVSGYTF
DNA: TGTGCCAGCAGTTTTGAGGTCTCTGGCTACACCTTC

size: -
V: TRBV7-8
J: TRBJ2-7
D: TRBD1
CDR3: CASSHYRGGEQYF
DNA: TGTGCCAGCAGCCACTACAGGGGCGGCGAGCAGTACTTC

size: -
V: TRBV14
J: TRBJ2-3
D: TRBD2
CDR3: CASSQGVGLAGASDTQYF
DNA: TGTGCCAGCAGCCAAGGAGTGGGACTAGCGGGAGCGTCAGATACGCAGTATTTT

size: -
V: TRBV7-8
J: TRBJ2-5
D: TRBD2
CDR3: CASSFQTSGLRETQYF
DNA: TGTGCCAGCAGCTTCCAGACTAGCGGGCTTCGAGAGACCCAGTACTTC

size: -
V: TRBV11-3
J: TRBJ2-5
D: -
CDR3: CASSLTSLETQYF
DNA: TGTGCCAGCAGCTTAACTAGCTTGGAGACCCAGTACTTC

size: once
V: TRBV20-1
J: TRBJ1-5
D: -
CDR3: CSASLGQPQHF
DNA: TGCAGTGCTAGCCTCGGGCAGCCCCAGCATTTT

size: -
V: TRBV10-2
J: TRBJ2-5
D: TRBD2
CDR3: CASSEASGRAGKTQYF
DNA: TGCGCCAGCAGTGAGGCTAGCGGGAGGGCCGGAAAGACCCAGTACTTC

size: -
V: TRBV5-4
J: TRBJ2-7
D: TRBD1
CDR3: CASSRGQGYEQYF
DNA: TGTGCCAGCAGCCGGGGACAGGGTTACGAGCAGTACTTC

size: once
V: TRBV10-1
J: TRBJ2-1
D: TRBD2
CDR3: CASSRGTSGTLGDEQFF
DNA: TGCGCCAGCAGTCGGGGGACTAGCGGGACCCTGGGTGATGAGCAGTTCTTC

size: -
V: TRBV3-1/TRBV3-2
J: TRBJ2-1
D: -
CDR3: CASSQLDNEQFF
DNA: TGTGCCAGCAGTCAACTAGACAATGAGCAGTTCTTC

size: -
V: TRBV4-1
J: TRBJ1-5
D: -
CDR3: CASSQYQGVGQPQHF
DNA: TGCGCCAGCAGCCAATATCAGGGCGTAGGTCAGCCCCAGCATTTT

size: few
V: TRBV6-6
J: TRBJ1-1
D: -
CDR3: CASSPRQSSNTEAFF
DNA: TGTGCCAGCAGTCCAAGACAGAGTTCGAACACTGAAGCTTTCTTT

size: -
V: TRBV28
J: TRBJ2-7
D: -
CDR3: CASSSPTTLYEQYF
DNA: TGTGCCAGCAGTTCACCGACTACCCTCTACGAGCAGTACTTC

size: -
V: TRBV24-1
J: TRBJ2-6
D: -
CDR3: CATSEAGPSGANVLTF
DNA: TGTGCCACCAGTGAGGCAGGGCCCTCTGGGGCCAACGTCCTGACTTTC

size: -
V: TRBV5-1
J: TRBJ2-3
D: -
CDR3: CASSLDQGSTDTQYF
DNA: TGCGCCAGCAGCTTGGATCAGGGAAGCACAGATACGCAGTATTTT